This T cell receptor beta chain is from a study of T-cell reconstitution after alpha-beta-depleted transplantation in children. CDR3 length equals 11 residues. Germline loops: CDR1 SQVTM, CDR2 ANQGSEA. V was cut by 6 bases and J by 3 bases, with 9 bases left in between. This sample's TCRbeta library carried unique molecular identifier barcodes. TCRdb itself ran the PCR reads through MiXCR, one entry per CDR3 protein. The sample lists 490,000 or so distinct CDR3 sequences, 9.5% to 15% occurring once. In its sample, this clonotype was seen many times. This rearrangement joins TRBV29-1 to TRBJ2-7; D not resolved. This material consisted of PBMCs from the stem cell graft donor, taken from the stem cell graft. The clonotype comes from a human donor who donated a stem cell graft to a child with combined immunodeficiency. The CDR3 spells CSVGSGYEQYF. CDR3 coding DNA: TGCAGCGTGGGTTCGGGCTACGAGCAGTACTTC.